This T cell receptor beta chain was captured by sequencing in a study of cytomegalovirus exposure and HLA in healthy donors. Findings of the study overall: Specificity for CMV antigens was confirmed in vitro for a few of the CMV-associated chains. It was 150 or so TCR beta chains that were listed as cytomegalovirus-associated. It was reportedly the case that the classifier diagnosed cytomegalovirus status with high specificity and sensitivity.

Germline CDR1 reads SNHLY; CDR2 reads FYNNEI. Trimming cost V 9 bases and J 0 bases; bases outside gene matches: 3. The CDR3 is 14 residues long. Worth noting for this clone: What it binds is not known.

Produced via immunoSEQ multiplex PCR; TCRdb's table is partial and in-frame only. The sample lists tens of thousands of clones; just under 95% were seen once. Among the roughly 120 subjects of the validation cohort, separate from the approximately 660-subject first cohort, were the donors. The sequence was obtained from a man aged 18 to 30 in good health and CMV-seronegative. Sequenced material: PBMCs. The chain carries TRBV2 and TRBJ2-2; 8 bases line up with TRBD1. The CDR3 loop reads CARRTGSNTGELFF. CDR3 coding DNA: TGTGCCAGGAGGACAGGGTCGAACACCGGGGAGCTGTTTTTT. The whole variable domain, filled in from reference TRBV2 and TRBJ2-2, reads EPEVTQTPSHQVTQMGQEVILRCVPISNHLYFYWYRQILGQKVEFLVSFYNNEISEKSEIFDDQFSVERPDGSNFTLKIRSTKLEDSAMYFCARRTGSNTGELFFGEGSRLTVL.